This entry concerns a single TCR beta chain. The target of this receptor is not known. No much larger clone is present one base from it, and per-base qualities are unavailable. Via the germline V gene (reference sequence), CDR1 is LGHDT and CDR2 YNNKEL. The CDR3 holds 16 amino acids from the cysteine to the phenylalanine. Solely the CDR3 DNA is kept, with 48 bases framed from the first base. V is clipped by 7 bases and J by 0 bases, and the sequence between their germline boundaries is 15 bases long. This sample is drawn from a study of blood T cell repertoires in COVID-19 (dated by TCRdb to the early 2020s). Background for the entire study: Samples covering the acute and convalescent phases of COVID-19 were provided by collaborators in the United States, Italy and Spain. Subjects who had been exposed to COVID-19, were actively infected with it, or had recovered from it provided the deeply sampled blood TCRbeta repertoires that made up the dataset. Sample metadata almost always included a de-identified subject ID, COVID-19 status, age in years and sex. Samples came from the ongoing ImmuneRACE study (first 160 participants) plus 1,254 subjects from 6 global collaborators. Where available, HLA class I and class II types were taken from metadata supplied by the sample provider and were not determined by assay-based typing. A freely available public database, intended as a resource for researchers studying the immune response to SARS-CoV-2, is where the repertoires were released. The prospective study material was composed of cDNA or gDNA derived from T cells, B-cell-depleted T cells, or PBMCs. Broad study findings and their caveats: Clinical and demographic metadata were provided uncurated, with the amount varying by source and participant.

The collaborating institutions used their own protocols to collect whole blood in K2EDTA tubes. Collaborator samples were shipped for TCRbeta analysis as frozen whole blood, isolated PBMCs, or DNA extracted from either sample type. TCRbeta CDR3 regions were amplified from genomic DNA using the immunoSEQ Assay, a bias-controlled multiplex PCR. The paper's processing steps were these. Within the assay, amplification of reference gene primers was used to estimate how many nucleated cells each sample contained. To quantify the absolute abundance of each unique TCRbeta CDR3 rearrangement, sequence reads were collapsed and filtered. For each sample, productive Simpson clonality was calculated as the square root of Simpson's diversity index across productive rearrangements. TCRdb holds this immuneACCESS table with in-frame rearrangements only. Some clones are missing; in checked studies, unresolved V genes explain under half, and the rest has no known cause. V, J and clone size are taken as reported in that table, and D and trimming were inferred from the DNA itself. In this sample the table shows about 200,000 clones, approximately 90% of which occur a single time. Of the sample, almost 4.5% falls within the top ten clones.

This receptor was taken from a man aged 50 or older with acute or convalescent COVID-19. The chain couples TRBV3-1 (or the pseudogene TRBV3-2) to TRBJ1-4; confidence is insufficient to name the D gene. The specimen sequenced was peripheral blood. This receptor has the CDR3 CASTQAHGATNEKLFF. In nucleotide form, the sequence is TGTGCCAGCACTCAAGCCCACGGGGCAACTAATGAAAAACTGTTTTTT.